Listed below are T cell receptor beta chains from one sample, sequenced in a study of vaccination effects on CD4 cells after COVID-19. TCRdb's copy holds only in-frame clones and misses some; the assay was immunoSEQ multiplex PCR. The data contain roughly 30,000 clones, approximately 81% of them singletons. The antigens of these receptors remain unknown. The material was CD4+ T cells from PBMCs cultured without peptide, obtained after COVID-19 vaccination. All receptors come from a human donor who had a prior SARS-CoV-2 infection. Both conserved end residues are part of each CDR3. The order of the fields is D gene, V gene, J gene, clone size, CDR3 DNA, CDR3 protein. D genes are given only for firm matches. For some rows the clone size is stated as once, few or many, or as a class when expanded; others skip it.

D: NA
V: TRBV5-5
J: TRBJ2-3
size: NA
DNA: TGTGCCAGCAGCACCACCGATCAACGAAGGGGCAGAGGCACAGATACGCAGTATTTT
CDR3: CASSTTDQRRGRGTDTQYF

D: NA
V: TRBV14
J: TRBJ1-2
size: few
DNA: TGTGCCAGCAGCCAAGGTTACAGTAACTATGGCTACACCTTC
CDR3: CASSQGYSNYGYTF

D: NA
V: TRBV20-1
J: TRBJ1-4
size: NA
DNA: TGCAGTGCCAGCGTTCGTGAAAAACTGTTTTTT
CDR3: CSASVREKLFF

D: NA
V: TRBV16
J: TRBJ1-2
size: few
DNA: TGTGCCAGCAGCCTCTATGGACAGTTCACCTTC
CDR3: CASSLYGQFTF

D: NA
V: TRBV5-1
J: TRBJ2-3
size: NA
DNA: TGCGCCAGCAGCTTGGGGGGGCGCACAGATACGCAGTATTTT
CDR3: CASSLGGRTDTQYF

D: NA
V: TRBV6-6
J: TRBJ1-5
size: once
DNA: TGTGCCAGCAGTTATTTCAGCAATCAGCCCCAGCATTTT
CDR3: CASSYFSNQPQHF

D: NA
V: TRBV5-1
J: TRBJ1-6
size: NA
DNA: TGCGCCAGCAGCTTGGCTCCCAATTCCTTCGATTCACCCCTCCACTTT
CDR3: CASSLAPNSFDSPLHF

D: NA
V: TRBV7-3
J: TRBJ1-2
size: NA
DNA: TGTGCCAGCAGCTTAGGGTCCGGCGCGGATTATGGCTACACCTTC
CDR3: CASSLGSGADYGYTF

D: TRBD2
V: TRBV7-3
J: TRBJ2-1
size: NA
DNA: TGTGCCAGCGGGACTAACGACGAGCAGTTCTTC
CDR3: CASGTNDEQFF

D: NA
V: TRBV15
J: TRBJ2-5
size: NA
DNA: TGTGCCACCAGCACCGTCGGGGGACAAGAGACCCAGTACTTC
CDR3: CATSTVGGQETQYF

D: NA
V: TRBV18
J: TRBJ2-2
size: NA
DNA: TGTGCCAGCTCTCTGGGGTCCCTCCCGAACACCGGGGAGCTGTTTTTT
CDR3: CASSLGSLPNTGELFF

D: TRBD2
V: TRBV18
J: TRBJ2-3
size: once
DNA: TGTGCCAGCTCACCGACTAGCGGGGAGACAGATACGCAGTATTTT
CDR3: CASSPTSGETDTQYF